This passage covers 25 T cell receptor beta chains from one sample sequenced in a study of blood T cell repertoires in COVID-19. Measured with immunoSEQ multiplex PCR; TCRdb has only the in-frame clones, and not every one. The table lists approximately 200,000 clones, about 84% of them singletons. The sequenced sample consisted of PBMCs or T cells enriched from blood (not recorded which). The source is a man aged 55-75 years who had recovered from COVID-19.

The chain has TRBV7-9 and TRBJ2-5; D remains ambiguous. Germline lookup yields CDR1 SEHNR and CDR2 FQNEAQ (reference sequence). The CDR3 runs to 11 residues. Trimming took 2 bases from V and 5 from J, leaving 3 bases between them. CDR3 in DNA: TGTGCCAGCAGCTTAACTGAGACCCAGTACTTC. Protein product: CASSLTETQYF.

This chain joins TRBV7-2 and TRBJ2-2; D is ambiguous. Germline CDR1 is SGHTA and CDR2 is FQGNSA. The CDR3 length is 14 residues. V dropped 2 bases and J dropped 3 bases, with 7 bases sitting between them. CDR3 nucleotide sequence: TGTGCCAGCAGCTTATACAGATACACCGGGGAGCTGTTTTTT. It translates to CASSLYRYTGELFF.

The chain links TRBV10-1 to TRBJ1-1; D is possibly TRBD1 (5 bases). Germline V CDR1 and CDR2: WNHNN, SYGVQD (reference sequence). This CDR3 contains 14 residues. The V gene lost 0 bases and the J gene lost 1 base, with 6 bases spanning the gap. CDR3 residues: CASSESGQNTEAFF. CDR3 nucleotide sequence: TGCGCCAGCAGTGAGTCCGGACAGAACACTGAAGCTTTCTTT.

This CDR3 is CASSIGGRNVNEAFF. The CDR3 DNA sequence: TGTGCCAGTAGTATCGGCGGGCGGAATGTGAACGAGGCTTTCTTT. The rearrangement joins TRBV19 to TRBJ1-1; D is ambiguous. Germline CDR1 and CDR2: LNHDA and SQIVND (reference sequence). This CDR3 is built from 15 residues. Trimming removed 3 bases from V and 11 bases from J, with 22 bases in between.

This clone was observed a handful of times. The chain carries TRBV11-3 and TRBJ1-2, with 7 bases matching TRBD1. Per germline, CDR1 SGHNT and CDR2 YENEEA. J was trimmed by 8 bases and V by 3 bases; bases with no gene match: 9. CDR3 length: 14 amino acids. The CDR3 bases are TGTGCCAGCAGCTTGGCAAGACAGGGTGTCGGCTACACCTTC. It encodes CASSLARQGVGYTF.

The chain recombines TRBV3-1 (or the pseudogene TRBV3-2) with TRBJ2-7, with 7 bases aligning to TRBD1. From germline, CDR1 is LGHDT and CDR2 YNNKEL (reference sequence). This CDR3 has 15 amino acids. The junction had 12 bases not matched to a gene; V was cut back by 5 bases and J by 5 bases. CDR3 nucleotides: TGTGCCAGCAGCTTGAGAGGGGGCAATCGCGACGAGCAGTACTTC. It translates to CASSLRGGNRDEQYF.

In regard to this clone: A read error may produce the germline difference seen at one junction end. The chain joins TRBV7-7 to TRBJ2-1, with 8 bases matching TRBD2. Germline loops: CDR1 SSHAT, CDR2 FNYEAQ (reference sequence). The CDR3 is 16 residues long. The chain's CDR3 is CASSSLAGSSYNEQFF. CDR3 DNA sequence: TGTGCTAGCAGCTCTCTAGCGGGCAGCTCCTACAATGAGCAGTTCTTC. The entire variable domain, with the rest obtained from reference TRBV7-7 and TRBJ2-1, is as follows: GAGVSQSPRYKVTKRGQDVTLRCDPISSHATLYWYQQALGQGPEFLTYFNYEAQPDKSGLPSDRFSAERPEGSISTLTIQRTEQRDSAMYRCASSSLAGSSYNEQFFGPGTRLTVL.

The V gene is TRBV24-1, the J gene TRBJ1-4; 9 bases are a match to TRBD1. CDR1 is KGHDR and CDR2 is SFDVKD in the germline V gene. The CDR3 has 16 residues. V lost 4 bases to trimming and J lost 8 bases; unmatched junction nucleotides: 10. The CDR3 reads CATSEGRDRVNEKLFF. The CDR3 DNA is TGTGCCACCAGTGAGGGTCGGGACAGGGTAAACGAAAAACTGTTTTTT.

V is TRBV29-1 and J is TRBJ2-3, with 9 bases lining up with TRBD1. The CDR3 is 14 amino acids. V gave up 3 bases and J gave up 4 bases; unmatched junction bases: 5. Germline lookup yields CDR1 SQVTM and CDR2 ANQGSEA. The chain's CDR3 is CSVDYRGRPDTQYF. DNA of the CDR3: TGCAGCGTTGACTACAGGGGGCGACCAGATACGCAGTATTTT.

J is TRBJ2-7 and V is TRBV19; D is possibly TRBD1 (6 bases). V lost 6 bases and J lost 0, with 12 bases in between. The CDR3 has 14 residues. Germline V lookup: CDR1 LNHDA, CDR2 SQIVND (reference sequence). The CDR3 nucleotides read TGTGCCAGTAGCGAGACAGGTTCCTCCTACGAGCAGTACTTC. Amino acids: CASSETGSSYEQYF.

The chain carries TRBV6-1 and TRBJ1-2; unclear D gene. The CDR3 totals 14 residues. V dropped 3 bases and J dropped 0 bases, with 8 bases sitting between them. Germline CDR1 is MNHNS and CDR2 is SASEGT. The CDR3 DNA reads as TGTGCCAGCAGTGACGGTCGGTCTAACTATGGCTACACCTTC. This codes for CASSDGRSNYGYTF.

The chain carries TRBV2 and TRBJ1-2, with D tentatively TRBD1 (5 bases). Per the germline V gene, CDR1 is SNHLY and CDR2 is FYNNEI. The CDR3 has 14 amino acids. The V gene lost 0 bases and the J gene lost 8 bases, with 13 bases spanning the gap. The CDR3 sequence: CASSEAGGDWGYTF. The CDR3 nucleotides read TGTGCCAGCAGTGAAGCGGGCGGGGACTGGGGCTACACCTTC.

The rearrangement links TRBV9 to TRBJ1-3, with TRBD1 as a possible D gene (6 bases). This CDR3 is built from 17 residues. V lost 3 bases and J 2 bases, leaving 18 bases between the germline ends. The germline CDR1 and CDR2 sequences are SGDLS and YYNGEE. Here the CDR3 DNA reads TGTGCCAGCAGCGAGGGGGGGAGACCGATTACTGGAAACACCATATATTTT. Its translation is CASSEGGRPITGNTIYF.

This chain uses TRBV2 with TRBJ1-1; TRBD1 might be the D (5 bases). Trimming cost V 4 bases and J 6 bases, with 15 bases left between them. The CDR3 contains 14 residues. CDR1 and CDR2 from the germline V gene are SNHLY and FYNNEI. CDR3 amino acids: CASSVGAGRPEAFF. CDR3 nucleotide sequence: TGTGCCAGCAGTGTTGGGGCAGGTCGCCCTGAAGCTTTCTTT.

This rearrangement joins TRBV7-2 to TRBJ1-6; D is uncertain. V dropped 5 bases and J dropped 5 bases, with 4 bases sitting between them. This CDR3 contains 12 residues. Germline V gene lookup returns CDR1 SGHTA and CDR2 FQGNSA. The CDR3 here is CASSLNNSPLHF. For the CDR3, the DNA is TGTGCCAGCAGCCTAAATAATTCACCCCTCCACTTT.

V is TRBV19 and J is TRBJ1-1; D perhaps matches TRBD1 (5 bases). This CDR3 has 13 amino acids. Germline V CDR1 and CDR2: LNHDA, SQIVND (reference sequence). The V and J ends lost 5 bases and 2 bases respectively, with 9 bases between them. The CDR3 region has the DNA TGTGCCAGTAGTTTGACAGTAAACACTGAAGCTTTCTTT. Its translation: CASSLTVNTEAFF. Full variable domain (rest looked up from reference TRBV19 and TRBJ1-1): DGGITQSPKYLFRKEGQNVTLSCEQNLNHDAMYWYRQDPGQGLRLIYYSQIVNDFQKGDIAEGYSVSREKKESFPLTVTSAQKNPTAFYLCASSLTVNTEAFFGQGTRLTVV.

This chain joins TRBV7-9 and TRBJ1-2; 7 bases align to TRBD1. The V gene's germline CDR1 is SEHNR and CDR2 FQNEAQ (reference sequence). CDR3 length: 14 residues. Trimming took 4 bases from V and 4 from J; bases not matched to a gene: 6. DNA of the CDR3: TGTGCCAGCAGCTCCGACAGGGCCTCCTATGGCTACACCTTC. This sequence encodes CASSSDRASYGYTF.

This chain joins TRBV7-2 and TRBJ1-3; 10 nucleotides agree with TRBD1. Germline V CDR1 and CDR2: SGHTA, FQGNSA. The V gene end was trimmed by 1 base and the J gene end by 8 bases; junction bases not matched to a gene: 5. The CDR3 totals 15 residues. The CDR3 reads CASSLEDRGIDTIYF. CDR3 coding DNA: TGTGCCAGCAGCTTAGAGGACAGGGGGATAGACACCATATATTTT.

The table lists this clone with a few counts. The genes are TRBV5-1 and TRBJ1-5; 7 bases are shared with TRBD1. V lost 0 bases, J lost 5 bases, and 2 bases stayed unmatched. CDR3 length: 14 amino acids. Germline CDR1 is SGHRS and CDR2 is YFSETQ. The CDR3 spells CASSLGQGDQPQHF. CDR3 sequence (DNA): TGCGCCAGCAGCTTGGGGCAGGGGGATCAGCCCCAGCATTTT.

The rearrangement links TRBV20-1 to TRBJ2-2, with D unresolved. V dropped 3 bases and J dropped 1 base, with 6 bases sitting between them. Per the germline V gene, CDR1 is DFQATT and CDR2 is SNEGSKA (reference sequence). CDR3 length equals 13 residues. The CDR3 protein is CSASFRNTGELFF. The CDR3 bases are TGCAGTGCTAGTTTCCGGAACACCGGGGAGCTGTTTTTT.

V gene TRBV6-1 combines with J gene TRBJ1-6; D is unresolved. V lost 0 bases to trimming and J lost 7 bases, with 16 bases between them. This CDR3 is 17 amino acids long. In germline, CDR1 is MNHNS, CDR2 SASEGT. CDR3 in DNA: TGTGCCAGCAGTGAAGCGATACTCCGGGAGAGGAATTCACCCCTCCACTTT. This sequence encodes CASSEAILRERNSPLHF.

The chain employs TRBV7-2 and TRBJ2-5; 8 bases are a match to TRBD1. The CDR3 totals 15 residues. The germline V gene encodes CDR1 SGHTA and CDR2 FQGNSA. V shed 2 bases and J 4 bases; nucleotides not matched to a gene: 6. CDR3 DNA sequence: TGTGCCAGCAGCTTACAGGGACAGGCCGTAGAGACCCAGTACTTC. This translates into CASSLQGQAVETQYF. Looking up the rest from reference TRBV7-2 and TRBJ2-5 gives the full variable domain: GAGVSQSPSNKVTEKGKDVELRCDPISGHTALYWYRQSLGQGLEFLIYFQGNSAPDKSGLPSDRFSAERTGGSVSTLTIQRTQQEDSAVYLCASSLQGQAVETQYFGPGTRLLVL.

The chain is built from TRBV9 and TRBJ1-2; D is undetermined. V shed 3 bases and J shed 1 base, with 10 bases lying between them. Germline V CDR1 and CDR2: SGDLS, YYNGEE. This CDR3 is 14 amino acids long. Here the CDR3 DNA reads TGTGCCAGCAGCGCGGACGGGAATAACTATGGCTACACCTTC. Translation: CASSADGNNYGYTF.

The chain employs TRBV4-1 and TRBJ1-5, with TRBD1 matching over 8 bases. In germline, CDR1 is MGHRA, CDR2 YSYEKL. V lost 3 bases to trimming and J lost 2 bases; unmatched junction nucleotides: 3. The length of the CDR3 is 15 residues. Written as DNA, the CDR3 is TGCGCCAGCAGCCACCCGGACAGGGGCAATCAGCCCCAGCATTTT. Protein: CASSHPDRGNQPQHF.

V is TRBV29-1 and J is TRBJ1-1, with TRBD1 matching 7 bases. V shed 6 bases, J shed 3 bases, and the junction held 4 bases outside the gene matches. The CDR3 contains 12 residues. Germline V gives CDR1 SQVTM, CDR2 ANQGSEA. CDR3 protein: CSVQGSYTEAFF. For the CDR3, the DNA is TGCAGCGTACAGGGGTCCTACACTGAAGCTTTCTTT.